Each of the 23 T cell receptor beta chains below was sequenced from the same sample in a study of T cell repertoires in cytomegalovirus infection. TCRdb called the reads again in MiXCR, with one record for every CDR3 protein. The table includes about 400,000 distinct CDR3 sequences, roughly 20% detected once. The sample consisted of PBMCs. The origin of the receptors is a human donor in good health (CMV status not recorded). Some clones in this sample may be carry-over from other donors' samples.

This chain links TRBV18 with TRBJ2-3; D perhaps matches TRBD1 (5 bases). Between the trimmed V and J ends, which lost 3 bases and 1 base, there was a span of 11 bases. The CDR3 runs to 15 residues. Germline V gene lookup returns CDR1 KGHSH and CDR2 LQKENI. The CDR3 here is CASSPRAIRTDTQYF. The CDR3 DNA reads as TGTGCCAGCTCACCCAGGGCAATACGCACAGATACGCAGTATTTT.

This chain links TRBV18 with TRBJ2-7; D is ambiguous. CDR1 and CDR2 from the germline V gene are KGHSH and LQKENI. CDR3 length: 15 residues. V lost 0 bases and J lost 2, with 11 bases in between. The CDR3: CASSPPSAETYEQYF. CDR3 bases: TGTGCCAGCTCACCACCTTCCGCAGAGACCTACGAGCAGTACTTC.

The rearrangement links TRBV5-1 to TRBJ1-1; 7 nucleotides agree with TRBD1. Trimming at V came to 4 bases and at J to 1 base, leaving 7 bases not matched to a gene. Looked up from germline, CDR1 is SGHRS and CDR2 is YFSETQ. The CDR3 extends over 15 amino acids. The CDR3 protein is CASSEGNRGNTEAFF. The CDR3 DNA is TGCGCCAGCAGCGAAGGAAACAGGGGGAACACTGAAGCTTTCTTT.

This clonotype was observed a few times. The genes are TRBV4-1 and TRBJ2-5, with 8 bases fitting TRBD2. V gave up 6 bases and J gave up 1 base; unmatched junction bases: 4. The CDR3 contains 14 residues. The germline gives CDR1 MGHRA, CDR2 YSYEKL. The CDR3 bases are TGCGCCAGCAGTCTGCGGGGGGCCCAAGAGACCCAGTACTTC. This codes for CASSLRGAQETQYF.

Concerning this clonotype: A much bigger clone sits one base away, suggesting this may be a read error. The chain has TRBV11-2 and TRBJ2-3, with D perhaps matching TRBD1 or TRBD2 (6 bases each). Trimming removed 4 bases from V and 2 bases from J, with 22 bases in between. Germline assignment: CDR1 SGHAT and CDR2 FQNNGV. CDR3 length: 18 amino acids. The CDR3 is CASSSGIERVGATDTQYF. CDR3 in DNA: TGTGCCAGCAGCTCTGGAATCGAGCGGGTGGGGGCCACAGATACGCAGTATTTT.

This rearrangement joins TRBV2 to TRBJ2-3; D is perhaps TRBD2 (6 bases). CDR3 size: 15 residues. The V end lost 9 bases, the J end lost 5 bases, and 21 bases lay between the germline ends. CDR1 SNHLY and CDR2 FYNNEI come from the germline V gene. In DNA, the CDR3 is TGTGCCAGTCCGTCTCCCGGGAGAGGTGGAGATACGCAGTATTTT. It codes for CASPSPGRGGDTQYF.

The gene calls are TRBV7-2 and TRBJ2-1; 10 positions agree with TRBD2. The J call may be in error: the DNA end matches TRBJ2-7 better. Germline V gene lookup returns CDR1 SGHTA and CDR2 FQGNSA. This CDR3 contains 14 residues. The CDR3 DNA follows: TGTGCCAGCGGCTCGAGCGGGGGGGGGGATGAGCAGTACTTC. As protein: CASGSSGGGDEQYF.

This clonotype appeared many times. The chain has TRBV12-3 or TRBV12-4 and TRBJ1-5; D uncertain. V gave up 3 bases and J gave up 3 bases, with 9 bases separating them. This CDR3 contains 14 residues. The CDR3 sequence: CASSFGRNNQPQHF. CDR3 DNA sequence: TGTGCCAGCAGTTTCGGCAGGAACAATCAGCCCCAGCATTTT.

This clonotype was picked up many times. The chain joins TRBV7-6 to TRBJ1-1; the D gene is possibly TRBD1 (5 bases). Trimming took 1 base from V and 4 from J, leaving 10 bases between them. From germline, CDR1 is SGHVS and CDR2 FNYEAQ. The CDR3 loop spans 14 amino acids. CDR3 sequence (DNA): TGTGCCAGCAGCTTAGGGCCGGGGGGCACTGAAGCTTTCTTT. This translates into CASSLGPGGTEAFF.

This clonotype was observed many times. The chain has TRBV12-3 or TRBV12-4 and TRBJ2-3; 9 bases line up with TRBD2. With V trimmed by 7 bases and J by 11 bases, 10 bases remained unmatched. This CDR3 comprises 13 residues. The CDR3 reads CASTPELAGQQYF. DNA of the CDR3: TGTGCCAGCACCCCAGAGCTAGCGGGGCAGCAGTATTTT.

This clonotype was seen repeatedly, ten times or more. V and J are TRBV7-2 and TRBJ2-1; D is possibly TRBD2 (6 bases). Germline V gives CDR1 SGHTA, CDR2 FQGNSA. The CDR3 spans 14 residues. Trimming pared 4 bases from V and 12 bases from J, leaving 19 bases between. Here the CDR3 DNA reads TGTGCCAGCAGCTCCGGGGACTCAAAATTGCGGCAGTTCTTC. Its translation: CASSSGDSKLRQFF. Filled out from reference TRBV7-2 and TRBJ2-1, the complete variable domain reads GAGVSQSPSNKVTEKGKDVELRCDPISGHTALYWYRQSLGQGLEFLIYFQGNSAPDKSGLPSDRFSAERTGGSVSTLTIQRTQQEDSAVYLCASSSGDSKLRQFFGPGTRLTVL.

The chain links TRBV29-1 to TRBJ1-4; D perhaps matches TRBD1 (5 bases). Germline CDR1 and CDR2: SQVTM and ANQGSEA. The length of the CDR3 is 12 residues. V was clipped by 6 bases and J by 5 bases, with 10 bases between them. CDR3 sequence reads: CSVGRENEKLFF. For the CDR3, the DNA is TGCAGCGTGGGACGGGAGAATGAAAAACTGTTTTTT.

CDR3 nucleotides: TGTGCCAGCAGCCAAGGATACGGCGATCAGCCCCAGCATTTT. This codes for CASSQGYGDQPQHF. This chain connects TRBV3-1 to TRBJ1-5, with D hard to call. Germline V CDR1 and CDR2: LGHDT, YNNKEL (reference sequence). The V end was cut by 1 base, the J end by 5 bases, with 9 bases between. CDR3 length: 14 residues.

The genes are TRBV6-2 or TRBV6-3 and TRBJ1-5; D not certain. The CDR3 length is 16 residues. The V gene's germline CDR1 is MNHEY and CDR2 SVGEGT. Trimming left V 5 bases short and J 1 base short, with 15 bases between. Here the CDR3 DNA reads TGTGCCAGCAGTCACAAAAAGAGAAAAAGCAATCAGCCCCAGCATTTT. It yields the protein CASSHKKRKSNQPQHF.

This clonotype was counted a few times. The V and J genes are TRBV20-1 and TRBJ2-2; D is uncertain. Germline V CDR1 and CDR2: DFQATT, SNEGSKA (reference sequence). The V gene lost 4 bases and the J gene lost 6 bases, with 21 bases spanning the gap. The CDR3 spans 16 residues. This CDR3 is CSATPGGSVSPGELFF. CDR3 in DNA: TGCAGTGCTACCCCCGGCGGCTCAGTGAGCCCCGGGGAGCTGTTTTTT.

The V gene is TRBV6-2 or TRBV6-3, the J gene TRBJ2-5; D gene uncertain. CDR3 length: 14 residues. Germline values: CDR1 MNHEY, CDR2 SVGEGT. With 2 bases removed from V and 0 bases from J, the gap between germline ends came to 7 bases. CDR3 sequence: CASSYVSHQETQYF. CDR3 bases: TGTGCCAGCAGTTACGTTAGCCACCAAGAGACCCAGTACTTC.

This clonotype has more than one count but fewer than ten. The V and J genes are TRBV12-3 or TRBV12-4 and TRBJ2-5, with no clear D. V was trimmed by 6 bases and J by 5 bases, leaving 10 bases between them. The CDR3 contains 12 residues. In DNA, the CDR3 is TGTGCCAGCAGCCCCCCGTCTGAGACCCAGTACTTC. Amino acid sequence: CASSPPSETQYF.

This chain uses TRBV20-1 with TRBJ2-3; D remains ambiguous. The CDR3 length is 12 residues. The germline CDR1 and CDR2 sequences are DFQATT and SNEGSKA (reference sequence). Trimming left V 6 bases short and J 1 base short, with 8 bases between. The CDR3 protein is CSADQGTDTQYF. CDR3 nucleotides: TGCAGTGCGGACCAGGGCACAGATACGCAGTATTTT.

For the CDR3, the DNA is TGTGCCAGCAGAAGGGACTACAGCACAGATACGCAGTATTTT. Its protein product is CASRRDYSTDTQYF. The rearrangement links TRBV7-2 to TRBJ2-3; TRBD2 matches 7 bases. Germline values: CDR1 SGHTA, CDR2 FQGNSA. V lost 6 bases, J lost 0 bases, and 3 bases stayed unmatched. The CDR3 is 14 amino acids.

The rearrangement joins TRBV7-6 to TRBJ1-2; D is unresolved. This CDR3 has 13 residues. The ends were cut back, 1 base at V and 7 bases at J, with 10 bases in the middle. From germline, CDR1 is SGHVS and CDR2 FNYEAQ. The CDR3 bases are TGTGCCAGCAGCTTAGGGGGTGCCCTTGGCTACACCTTC. Translation gives CASSLGGALGYTF.

This clonotype was observed at least ten times. This sequence joins TRBV7-2 and TRBJ2-2; D assignment may be TRBD1 or TRBD2 (5 bases each). The CDR3 spans 16 residues. V was cut by 1 base and J by 2 bases, with 11 bases left in between. The germline V gene has CDR1 SGHTA and CDR2 FQGNSA. CDR3 DNA: TGTGCCAGCAGCTTAGACCCGGGACGAAACACCGGGGAGCTGTTTTTT. Residues: CASSLDPGRNTGELFF.

This clonotype was counted many times. This chain joins TRBV7-8 and TRBJ1-6, with D unresolved. Germline assignment: CDR1 SGHVS and CDR2 FQNEAQ. Trimming removed 3 bases from V and 0 bases from J, with 6 bases in between. This CDR3 has 15 residues. This CDR3 reads CASSFRSSYNSPLHF. The CDR3 bases are TGTGCCAGCAGCTTCCGTAGCTCCTATAATTCACCCCTCCACTTT.

The chain links TRBV28 to TRBJ1-2, with D possibly being TRBD1 (6 bases). The length of the CDR3 is 14 residues. V dropped 2 bases and J dropped 7 bases, with 14 bases sitting between them. CDR1 is MDHEN and CDR2 is SYDVKM in the germline V gene. CDR3 sequence (DNA): TGTGCCAGCAGTTTAATCGCAGGGGCTCGTGGCTACACCTTC. Amino acids: CASSLIAGARGYTF.